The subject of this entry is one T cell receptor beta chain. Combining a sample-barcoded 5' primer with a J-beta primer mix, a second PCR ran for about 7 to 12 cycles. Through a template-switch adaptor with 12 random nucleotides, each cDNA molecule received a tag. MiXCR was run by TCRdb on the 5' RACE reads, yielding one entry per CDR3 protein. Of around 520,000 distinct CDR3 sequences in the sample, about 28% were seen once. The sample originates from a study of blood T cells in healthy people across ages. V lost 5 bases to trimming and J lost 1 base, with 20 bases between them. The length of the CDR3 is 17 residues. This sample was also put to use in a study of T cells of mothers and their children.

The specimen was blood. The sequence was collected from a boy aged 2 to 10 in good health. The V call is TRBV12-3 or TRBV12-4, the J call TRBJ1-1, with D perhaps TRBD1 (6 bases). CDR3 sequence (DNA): TGTGCCAGCAGTCGTACATATTCCGGGACATCGAACACTGAAGCTTTCTTT. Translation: CASSRTYSGTSNTEAFF.